These 15 T cell receptor beta chains were sequenced from one sample in a study of blood T cell repertoires in COVID-19. Sequenced by immunoSEQ multiplex PCR; TCRdb stores in-frame clones only, minus some. The data hold roughly 390,000 clones, with roughly 85% observed a single time. Sequencing input: peripheral blood. The origin of the receptors is a woman aged 18-30 years with acute or convalescent COVID-19.

This chain connects TRBV13 to TRBJ2-5; a possible D gene is TRBD2 (5 bases). CDR3 size: 14 residues. Germline CDR1 and CDR2: PRHDT and FYEKMQ (reference sequence). V lost 5 bases to trimming and J lost 5 bases, with 15 bases between them. As DNA, the CDR3 is TGTGCCAGCAGCCCCCGGCGAGGGCTCGAGACCCAGTACTTC. This encodes CASSPRRGLETQYF.

The chain joins TRBV30 to TRBJ2-3; TRBD2 agrees at 9 bases. Germline lookup yields CDR1 GTSNPN and CDR2 SVGIG (reference sequence). Germline trimming cut 1 base from V and 6 bases from J; bases unmatched to any gene: 2. The CDR3 has 13 residues. In DNA, the CDR3 is TGTGCCTGGAGTGGGGGGACTAGCGATACGCAGTATTTT. Amino acids: CAWSGGTSDTQYF.

This clone has only one observation. The chain uses TRBV5-1 and TRBJ1-1; perhaps TRBD1 as D (5 bases). There are 15 residues in the CDR3. V was cut by 0 bases and J by 0 bases, with 9 bases left in between. Per the germline V gene, CDR1 is SGHRS and CDR2 is YFSETQ. This CDR3 is CASSLAAGLNTEAFF. DNA for the CDR3: TGCGCCAGCAGCTTGGCTGCGGGGCTGAACACTGAAGCTTTCTTT.

In this sample, this clone turned up a few times. The rearrangement joins TRBV11-2 to TRBJ1-1; D gene unclear. CDR3 length equals 13 residues. Trimming took 5 bases from V and 6 from J, leaving 13 bases between them. Germline CDR1 and CDR2: SGHAT and FQNNGV. CDR3 residues: CASSNLKRAEAFF. The CDR3 region has the DNA TGTGCCAGCAGCAACCTAAAGAGGGCTGAAGCTTTCTTT.

This clone was observed a single time. This chain uses TRBV7-2 with TRBJ1-1; D perhaps matches TRBD1 (5 bases). Trimming removed 1 base from V and 3 bases from J, with 12 bases in between. CDR1 SGHTA and CDR2 FQGNSA come from the germline V gene. The CDR3 runs to 15 residues. CDR3 residues: CASSLVPGGDTEAFF. CDR3 bases: TGTGCCAGCAGCTTAGTTCCAGGAGGGGACACTGAAGCTTTCTTT.

The chain has TRBV11-2 and TRBJ1-1, with 7 positions matching TRBD1. Per germline, CDR1 SGHAT and CDR2 FQNNGV. This CDR3 region has 16 residues. J lost 5 bases, V lost 4 bases, and 13 bases had no gene match. The CDR3 protein is CASSSEGATGVTEAFF. The CDR3 coding sequence is TGTGCCAGCAGCTCAGAGGGGGCAACAGGGGTGACTGAAGCTTTCTTT.

The chain carries TRBV11-2 and TRBJ1-4, with 11 bases fitting TRBD1. Looked up from germline, CDR1 is SGHAT and CDR2 is FQNNGV. The CDR3 is made up of 14 amino acids. V gave up 5 bases and J gave up 8 bases; unmatched junction bases: 4. In DNA, the CDR3 is TGTGCCAGCAGCGTAGGGACAGGGGGAGAAAAACTGTTTTTT. Amino acids: CASSVGTGGEKLFF.

This chain links TRBV6-5 with TRBJ1-1, with a tentative D call TRBD1 (5 bases). CDR3 size: 13 residues. Germline V lookup: CDR1 MNHEY, CDR2 SVGAGI. The ends were cut back, 7 bases at V and 7 bases at J, with 16 bases in the middle. The CDR3: CASTPRQTNEAFF. The CDR3, as DNA: TGTGCCAGCACCCCTAGACAGACCAATGAAGCTTTCTTT.

This clone appeared once. V gene TRBV30 combines with J gene TRBJ2-3; D call uncertain. V lost 7 bases to trimming and J lost 4 bases, with 9 bases between them. Germline V gene data show CDR1 as GTSNPN and CDR2 as SVGIG (reference sequence). The CDR3 has 11 residues. CDR3: CASYLPDTQYF. CDR3 sequence (DNA): TGTGCCTCTTACTTACCAGATACGCAGTATTTT.

This chain connects TRBV6-5 to TRBJ2-3, with TRBD2 identical over 7 bases. This CDR3 has 16 residues. Germline values: CDR1 MNHEY, CDR2 SVGAGI. Unmatched junction bases numbered 7, after V lost 2 bases and J lost 2 bases. CDR3 sequence reads: CASSYMREYHTDTQYF. CDR3 sequence (DNA): TGTGCCAGCAGTTACATGCGGGAGTACCACACAGATACGCAGTATTTT.

This chain connects TRBV5-1 to TRBJ1-1; D possibly corresponds to TRBD1 (5 bases). This CDR3 is built from 15 residues. V was trimmed by 0 bases and J by 8 bases, leaving 17 bases between them. In germline, CDR1 is SGHRS, CDR2 YFSETQ. The CDR3 here is CASSLEAGKHNEAFF. Here the CDR3 DNA reads TGCGCCAGCAGCTTGGAGGCAGGGAAACATAACGAAGCTTTCTTT.

V is TRBV19 and J is TRBJ1-3; maybe TRBD1 (5 bases). This CDR3 is 14 amino acids long. Germline CDR1 and CDR2: LNHDA and SQIVND (reference sequence). V lost 10 bases to trimming and J lost 2 bases, with 15 bases between them. The CDR3 sequence: CATKYQGPGNTIYF. In DNA form, the CDR3 reads TGTGCCACCAAATACCAGGGTCCTGGAAACACCATATATTTT.

The rearrangement joins TRBV24-1 to TRBJ2-3; 7 positions agree with TRBD1. From germline, CDR1 is KGHDR and CDR2 SFDVKD. The CDR3 consists of 17 residues. J lost 6 bases, V lost 1 base, and 12 bases had no gene match. As DNA, the CDR3 is TGTGCCACCAGTGATTTTAGAGAACAGGGGATCAAGGATACGCAGTATTTT. Its translation: CATSDFREQGIKDTQYF.

The V and J genes are TRBV6-1 and TRBJ1-5; D is unresolved. This CDR3 has 17 amino acids. Trimming took 2 bases from V and 3 from J, leaving 17 bases between them. Germline V CDR1 and CDR2: MNHNS, SASEGT. Here the CDR3 reads CASSERWETTYNQPQHF. DNA for the CDR3: TGTGCCAGCAGTGAACGGTGGGAGACTACCTACAATCAGCCCCAGCATTTT.

The chain joins TRBV6-5 to TRBJ2-3; TRBD2 might be the D (6 bases). In germline, CDR1 is MNHEY, CDR2 SVGAGI. The CDR3 covers 15 residues. V was clipped by 4 bases and J by 2 bases, with 13 bases between them. This CDR3 is CASSSRLEYTDTQYF. CDR3 DNA: TGTGCCAGCAGTTCTCGACTAGAGTACACAGATACGCAGTATTTT.